This T cell receptor (beta chain) originates from a study of CD8 T cells in ankylosing spondylitis. The study's findings and limits: Clones linked to disease, bearing a CD8+ phenotype, were relatively rare in peripheral blood. Matched ankylosing spondylitis synovial fluid reportedly contained a significantly enriched population of disease-linked clones.

The germline V gene encodes CDR1 SGHRS and CDR2 YFSETQ. The length of the CDR3 is 14 residues. The V end was cut by 4 bases, the J end by 6 bases, with 16 bases between. Concerning this clonotype itself: Its antigen is not identified.

MiXCR, applied by TCRdb to the 5' RACE reads, yields one record per CDR3 protein. In the table there are about 140,000 distinct CDR3 sequences, around 32% of which are singletons. The clonotype was recovered from a male donor with ankylosing spondylitis. This sequence joins TRBV5-1 and TRBJ1-1; weak D call: TRBD1 (5 bases). Sequencing input: synovial fluid, either unsorted or a sorted T cell fraction (not recorded which). The CDR3 spells CASSPGEIISEAFF. The CDR3 DNA reads TGCGCCAGCAGCCCGGGGGAGATTATATCTGAAGCTTTCTTT. The variable domain in full, completed from reference TRBV5-1 and TRBJ1-1, reads KAGVTQTPRYLIKTRGQQVTLSCSPISGHRSVSWYQQTPGQGLQFLFEYFSETQRNKGNFPGRFSGRQFSNSRSEMNVSTLELGDSALYLCASSPGEIISEAFFGQGTRLTVV.